The rows below give T cell receptor beta chains drawn from one sample of a study of shared clonotypes between healthy human individuals. The repertoire was sequenced with immunoSEQ multiplex PCR; TCRdb's copy has only in-frame clones and lacks some. The table records 1,500,000 or so clones, 98% of them present only once. What was sequenced was naive CD4+ T cells sorted from blood. The receptor set was obtained from a young man in good health. The CDR3 runs from the conserved cysteine through the conserved F or W. The D gene is left open where the match is weak. Not all rows give a size; the values are once, few, many and, for expanded clones, a class.

size,D,J,V,CDR3,DNA
.,.,TRBJ1-2,TRBV28,CASSPGPGYGYTF,TGTGCCAGCAGCCCGGGACCTGGCTATGGCTACACCTTC
once,.,TRBJ2-7,TRBV4-3,CASSQYLGAPYEQYF,TGCGCCAGCAGCCAATATTTGGGGGCCCCCTACGAGCAGTACTTC
.,TRBD1,TRBJ2-7,TRBV10-2,CAAGPGQGGEQYF,TGCGCAGCAGGTCCGGGACAGGGAGGTGAGCAGTACTTC
.,.,TRBJ2-2,TRBV5-4,CASSFGTANTGELFF,TGTGCCAGCAGCTTTGGGACGGCGAACACCGGGGAGCTGTTTTTT
once,TRBD2,TRBJ2-5,TRBV5-5,CASSPPRGLAEQETQYF,TGTGCCAGCAGCCCACCCCGAGGACTAGCGGAACAAGAGACCCAGTACTTC
few,.,TRBJ2-7,TRBV5-1,CASSLPSYEQYF,TGCGCCAGCAGCTTGCCCTCCTACGAGCAGTACTTC
.,.,TRBJ2-3,TRBV14,CASSLRGGADTQYF,TGTGCCAGCAGCCTAAGGGGAGGAGCAGATACGCAGTATTTT
.,TRBD1,TRBJ2-1,TRBV28,CASTYGDRDHNEQFF,TGTGCCAGCACCTATGGGGACAGGGACCACAATGAGCAGTTCTTC
.,.,TRBJ2-7,TRBV6-5,CASSYPPSYEQYF,TGTGCCAGCAGTTACCCTCCTTCCTACGAGCAGTACTTC
.,TRBD2,TRBJ2-5,TRBV18,CASSPSLGLAVQETQYF,TGTGCCAGCTCACCATCCCTGGGACTAGCGGTACAAGAGACCCAGTACTTC
.,.,TRBJ1-5,TRBV28,CASSLFEPNQPQHF,TGTGCCAGCAGTTTATTTGAACCCAATCAGCCCCAGCATTTT
.,.,TRBJ2-1,TRBV27,CASSFLNEQFF,TGTGCCAGCAGTTTCCTCAATGAGCAGTTCTTC
.,.,TRBJ1-5,TRBV19,CASSRNYWGNQPQHF,TGTGCCAGTAGTAGGAATTACTGGGGGAATCAGCCCCAGCATTTT
.,TRBD2,TRBJ2-1,TRBV9,CASSVDLAGVLNEQFF,TGTGCCAGCAGCGTAGACCTAGCGGGAGTTTTGAATGAGCAGTTCTTC
.,.,TRBJ1-4,TRBV5-1,CASSSPGLLNEKLFF,TGCGCCAGCAGCTCCCCGGGGCTCTTGAATGAAAAACTGTTTTTT
.,TRBD1,TRBJ2-1,TRBV5-1,CASSSRQGAFNEQFF,TGCGCCAGCAGCTCAAGACAGGGGGCCTTCAATGAGCAGTTCTTC
.,TRBD1,TRBJ2-7,TRBV4-3,CASSLQGGEQYF,TGCGCCAGCAGCCTACAGGGGGGCGAGCAGTACTTC
.,.,TRBJ2-3,TRBV5-1,CASSLETSWDTQYF,TGCGCCAGCAGCTTGGAAACGAGTTGGGATACGCAGTATTTT
.,TRBD1,TRBJ1-2,TRBV7-2,CASSLIGQGYGYTF,TGTGCCAGCAGCTTAATAGGACAGGGGTACGGCTACACCTTC
.,.,TRBJ2-1,TRBV19,CASSTPLRSSYNEQFF,TGTGCCAGTAGTACCCCCTTAAGGAGCTCCTACAATGAGCAGTTCTTC
.,.,TRBJ2-7,TRBV5-1,CASSPEEVRLPKYEQYF,TGCGCCAGCAGCCCGGAGGAGGTCCGGCTTCCTAAATACGAGCAGTACTTC
once,.,TRBJ2-7,TRBV7-9,CASSLGEGNEQYF,TGTGCCAGCAGCTTAGGTGAGGGGAACGAGCAGTACTTC
.,TRBD1,TRBJ1-2,TRBV5-6,CASSFGDRDLIYGYTF,TGTGCCAGCAGCTTCGGGGACAGGGACCTTATCTATGGCTACACCTTC
.,.,TRBJ1-3,TRBV19,CASSIQGFPGNTIYF,TGTGCCAGTAGTATTCAGGGGTTCCCTGGAAACACCATATATTTT
.,.,TRBJ2-2,TRBV5-4,CASSLGGRVGTGELFF,TGTGCCAGCAGCTTAGGAGGAAGGGTTGGGACCGGGGAGCTGTTTTTT
.,TRBD1,TRBJ2-7,TRBV28,CASSSYRDRGAYEQYF,TGTGCCAGCAGTTCGTACCGGGACAGGGGTGCCTACGAGCAGTACTTC
once,.,TRBJ1-2,TRBV7-9,CASSHNTNYGYTF,TGTGCCAGCAGTCATAATACTAACTATGGCTACACCTTC
.,.,TRBJ2-2,TRBV4-1,CASSQDRADTGELFF,TGCGCCAGCAGCCAAGACCGGGCGGACACCGGGGAGCTGTTTTTT
.,TRBD2,TRBJ2-1,TRBV7-9,CASSPYTGTTRDDNEQFF,TGTGCCAGCAGCCCGTACACCGGGACTACAAGGGACGACAATGAGCAGTTCTTC
.,.,TRBJ2-5,TRBV5-1,CASSLGQSEETQYF,TGCGCCAGCAGCTTGGGACAGTCCGAAGAGACCCAGTACTTC
.,.,TRBJ2-3,TRBV7-2,CASSLVGRPSTDTQYF,TGTGCCAGCAGCTTAGTTGGCAGGCCAAGCACAGATACGCAGTATTTT
.,.,TRBJ2-7,TRBV7-8,CASSLGGSTGSFSYEQYF,TGTGCCAGCAGCTTAGGGGGAAGCACAGGGTCCTTCTCCTACGAGCAGTACTTC
.,TRBD2,TRBJ2-7,TRBV7-6,CASSPGVGDYSYEQYF,TGTGCCAGCAGTCCCGGCGTGGGGGACTATTCCTACGAGCAGTACTTC
.,.,TRBJ2-7,TRBV28,CASSLAPAPAYEQYF,TGTGCCAGCAGTTTGGCTCCGGCCCCGGCGTACGAGCAGTACTTC
.,.,TRBJ1-4,TRBV2,CASSEEAPHEKLFF,TGTGCCAGCAGCGAAGAAGCCCCTCATGAAAAACTGTTTTTT
once,TRBD2,TRBJ2-7,TRBV5-4,CASRPGTSGLLGEQYF,TGTGCCAGCAGACCCGGGACTAGCGGGTTGTTGGGGGAGCAGTACTTC
.,.,TRBJ2-1,TRBV5-5,CASSIGRGSYNEQFF,TGTGCCAGCAGCATAGGTAGGGGCTCCTACAATGAGCAGTTCTTC
.,.,TRBJ2-7,TRBV5-1,CASSLTGPPYEQYF,TGCGCCAGCAGCTTGACCGGTCCTCCCTACGAGCAGTACTTC
.,.,TRBJ2-5,TRBV6-5,CASSYSSGQETQYF,TGTGCCAGCAGTTACTCGAGCGGCCAAGAGACCCAGTACTTC
.,.,TRBJ2-7,TRBV7-2,CASSLAGSYEQYF,TGTGCCAGCAGCTTAGCGGGCTCCTACGAGCAGTACTTC